A selection of T cell receptor beta chains follows, all from one sample in a study of blood T cells in healthy people across ages. TCRdb re-analysed the 5' RACE reads in MiXCR, keeping a single row per CDR3 protein. The sample lists roughly 1.9 million distinct CDR3 sequences, about two fifths occurring once. Sequenced material: blood. All receptors derive from a human donor in good health. CDR3s include the opening cysteine and the closing phenylalanine or tryptophan. D genes are given only for firm matches. Size values are once, few and many counts, or a class for expanded clones, and some rows have none.

V gene,D gene,CDR3 length,J gene,clone size,CDR3 DNA,CDR3 protein
TRBV20-1,NA,14,TRBJ2-2,NA,TGCAGTGCTAGGGACAGTCTAGGAACCGGGGAGCTGTTTTTT,CSARDSLGTGELFF
TRBV28,NA,14,TRBJ1-2,NA,TGTGCCAGCAGGCCCGGACAGTCCTTCTATGGCTACACCTTC,CASRPGQSFYGYTF
TRBV4-2,NA,16,TRBJ2-5,NA,TGTGCCAGCAGCCAAGATGCGGGGGCAGCCCAAGAGACCCAGTACTTC,CASSQDAGAAQETQYF
TRBV7-8,TRBD1,17,TRBJ1-1,NA,TGTGCCAGCAGCTCAAGGGGTACAGGGGGGCCGAACACTGAAGCTTTCTTT,CASSSRGTGGPNTEAFF
TRBV29-1,NA,14,TRBJ1-1,NA,TGCAGCGTTGAATCCCTACTTTTGAACACTGAAGCTTTCTTT,CSVESLLLNTEAFF
TRBV5-1,NA,14,TRBJ2-3,NA,TGCGCCAGCAGCTTGAGCGGCCTCACAGATACGCAGTATTTT,CASSLSGLTDTQYF
TRBV7-8,TRBD1,16,TRBJ2-2,NA,TGTGCCAGCAGCCCGAGACAGGGGACCGCCACCGGGGAGCTGTTTTTT,CASSPRQGTATGELFF
TRBV10-3,NA,10,TRBJ1-2,NA,TGTGCCATCAGGAACGTTGGCTACACCTTC,CAIRNVGYTF
TRBV6-2/TRBV6-3,NA,14,TRBJ1-2,NA,TGTGCCAGCAGTTACGGAGGCGGTAACGATGGCTACACCTTC,CASSYGGGNDGYTF
TRBV29-1,TRBD1,15,TRBJ1-2,few,TGCAGCATTACCGGGACAGGGGGCCGAGACTATGGCTACACCTTC,CSITGTGGRDYGYTF
TRBV7-2,NA,14,TRBJ2-5,NA,TGTGCCAGCAGCCGGGGCCTGCCTCGGGAGACCCAGTACTTC,CASSRGLPRETQYF
TRBV27,NA,17,TRBJ2-3,NA,TGTGCCAGCAGTTTATCGATTGGATCCCGGAACACAGATACGCAGTATTTT,CASSLSIGSRNTDTQYF
TRBV12-3/TRBV12-4,NA,16,TRBJ1-2,few,TGTGCCAGCACTAATCGAGGGGTGTCGCCCCGCTATGGCTACACCTTC,CASTNRGVSPRYGYTF
TRBV29-1,TRBD2,15,TRBJ2-1,NA,TGCAGCGTTGAGTGGTGGCGGGAGCTGTACAATGAGCAGTTCTTC,CSVEWWRELYNEQFF
TRBV4-3,NA,14,TRBJ1-1,NA,TGCGCCAGCAGCCAGAGTTCAGGGAACACTGAAGCTTTCTTT,CASSQSSGNTEAFF
TRBV20-1,NA,13,TRBJ2-7,NA,TGCAGTGCTAGTTCCGGGGGAAACTACGAGCAGTACTTC,CSASSGGNYEQYF
TRBV27,NA,14,TRBJ1-2,few,TGTGCCAGCAGTTTAGCAGGGTGGGGCTATGGCTACACCTTC,CASSLAGWGYGYTF
TRBV3-1,NA,14,TRBJ2-1,NA,TGTGCCAGCAGCCAGGAAGCGTTTCTGAGTGAGCAGTTCTTC,CASSQEAFLSEQFF
TRBV20-1,TRBD1,14,TRBJ2-5,NA,TGCAGTGCTAGAGCAGGGACAGGGGGGGGTGAGCAGTACTTC,CSARAGTGGGEQYF
TRBV9,NA,16,TRBJ2-1,NA,TGTGCCAGCAGCGCAGATCTGGCGGGGCGGTACAATGAGCAGTTCTTC,CASSADLAGRYNEQFF
TRBV6-5,TRBD2,17,TRBJ2-7,NA,TGTGCCAGCAGTTACACCACCCTCCAGCGGGGCGGCTACGAGCAGTACTTC,CASSYTTLQRGGYEQYF
TRBV12-5,TRBD2,17,TRBJ2-5,NA,TGTGCTAGTGGTTTACATTACCTAGCGGGGGGGCGTGAGACCCAGTACTTC,CASGLHYLAGGRETQYF
TRBV20-1,NA,14,TRBJ2-1,NA,TGCAGTGCTCAAGACTTATCAGCCTACAATGAGCAGTTCTTC,CSAQDLSAYNEQFF
TRBV5-6,NA,14,TRBJ2-7,NA,TGTGCCAGCAGCTTAATGATACAGGGCTACGAGCAGTACTTC,CASSLMIQGYEQYF
TRBV7-9,NA,14,TRBJ1-1,NA,TGTGCCAGCAGCTTGGTCAACCAGGAGGTAGAAGCTTTCTTT,CASSLVNQEVEAFF